These 12 T cell receptor beta chains originate from one sample sequenced in a study of cytomegalovirus exposure and HLA in healthy donors. Libraries were prepared by immunoSEQ multiplex PCR; TCRdb keeps only in-frame clonotypes and omits some of them. The sample carries 170,000 or so clones, 85% recorded once. The sample consisted of PBMCs. The origin of the receptors is a man aged 18-30 years in good health and CMV-seropositive.

This clone has just one count. J is TRBJ2-5 and V is TRBV5-1; perhaps TRBD1 as D (6 bases). Germline lookup yields CDR1 SGHRS and CDR2 YFSETQ. The CDR3 has 15 amino acids. Trimming removed 4 bases at V and 3 bases at J, with 16 bases between. The CDR3 bases are TGCGCCAGCAGCGCTGGTGCCGGGACAAAAGAGACCCAGTACTTC. Its protein product is CASSAGAGTKETQYF.

The chain combines TRBV2 with TRBJ1-1; possible D gene TRBD1, 6 bases. Germline values: CDR1 SNHLY, CDR2 FYNNEI. Trimming took 5 bases from V and 3 from J, leaving 10 bases between them. This CDR3 spans 13 amino acids. CDR3 nucleotides: TGTGCCAGCAGTTCACAGGGCCACACTGAAGCTTTCTTT. It yields the protein CASSSQGHTEAFF.

V and J are TRBV6-1 and TRBJ1-4; D is unclear. The CDR3 sequence is 17 residues long. Germline lookup yields CDR1 MNHNS and CDR2 SASEGT. Trimming took 2 bases from V and 7 from J, leaving 20 bases between them. CDR3 sequence (DNA): TGTGCCAGCAGTGAAAGGCGACGGGGAGGGTCGAGTGAAAAACTGTTTTTT. This translates into CASSERRRGGSSEKLFF.

This chain connects TRBV6-4 to TRBJ2-3; 8 nucleotides agree with TRBD2. Germline CDR1 and CDR2: MRHNA and SNTAGT. V shed 3 bases, J shed 0 bases, and the junction held 5 bases outside the gene matches. The CDR3 runs to 16 residues. The CDR3 is CASSDSQRESTDTQYF. CDR3 DNA sequence: TGTGCCAGCAGTGATTCCCAGCGGGAGAGCACAGATACGCAGTATTTT.

The V and J genes are TRBV13 and TRBJ2-1; D perhaps matches TRBD1 (6 bases). With 7 bases removed from V and 4 bases from J, the gap between germline ends came to 20 bases. This CDR3 has 16 amino acids. CDR1 and CDR2 from the germline V gene are PRHDT and FYEKMQ (reference sequence). The CDR3 spells CASISLGASPYNEQFF. CDR3 coding DNA: TGTGCCAGCATAAGTTTGGGGGCCAGCCCTTACAATGAGCAGTTCTTC.

The chain employs TRBV20-1 and TRBJ2-1; D is unclear. Germline V CDR1 and CDR2: DFQATT, SNEGSKA (reference sequence). V lost 1 base, J lost 15 bases, and 13 bases lay in between. This CDR3 is 11 amino acids long. The CDR3 reads CSARVAFGPFF. CDR3 DNA sequence: TGCAGTGCTAGAGTGGCTTTTGGCCCGTTCTTC.

The chain combines TRBV7-8 with TRBJ2-7; 7 bases map to TRBD2. The CDR3 is 18 residues long. CDR1 and CDR2 from the germline V gene are SGHVS and FQNEAQ. V lost 0 bases and J lost 2; bases outside the gene matches: 13. The CDR3, as DNA: TGTGCCAGCAGCTTAGCCTTTCCACCATCAAGCGGGGCCTACGAGCAGTACTTC. Its translation is CASSLAFPPSSGAYEQYF.

Turning to this clone: This sample includes further DNA sequences coding for the same CDR3. The chain employs TRBV2 and TRBJ2-7, with D possibly matching TRBD2 (6 bases). Germline values: CDR1 SNHLY, CDR2 FYNNEI. The CDR3 spans 14 residues. Trimming took 4 bases from V and 5 from J, leaving 15 bases between them. The CDR3 sequence is CASSALTGEDEQYF. DNA of the CDR3: TGTGCCAGCAGTGCTTTAACGGGGGAGGACGAGCAGTACTTC.

The V call is TRBV28, the J call TRBJ2-5; 11 bases fit TRBD1. The J segment lost 4 bases and the V segment lost 5 bases, leaving 6 bases of the junction unmatched. CDR1 MDHEN and CDR2 SYDVKM come from the germline V gene. The CDR3 has 15 amino acids. This chain's CDR3 is CASSPTGTGGETQYF. The CDR3 DNA reads TGTGCCAGCAGTCCCACTGGGACAGGGGGAGAGACCCAGTACTTC.

This clone was recorded a few times. This rearrangement joins TRBV30 to TRBJ2-7, with 8 bases fitting TRBD2. CDR1 is GTSNPN, CDR2 SVGIG, per germline (reference sequence). This CDR3 contains 13 residues. Trimming took 1 base from V and 2 from J; bases not matched to a gene: 1. The CDR3 region has the DNA TGTGCCTGGAGTGCGGGGGGGACCTACGAGCAGTACTTC. This codes for CAWSAGGTYEQYF.

The chain couples TRBV11-3 to TRBJ2-1; TRBD2 aligns across 12 bases. CDR3 length: 15 amino acids. The junction had 5 bases not matched to a gene; V was cut back by 3 bases and J by 8 bases. Germline lookup yields CDR1 SGHNT and CDR2 YENEEA. The chain's CDR3 is CASSFDGTSGHEQFF. Here the CDR3 DNA reads TGTGCCAGCAGCTTCGACGGGACTAGCGGGCATGAGCAGTTCTTC.

The rearrangement uses TRBV7-3 and TRBJ2-1; a weak D match, TRBD2 (6 bases). There are 15 residues in the CDR3. V was cut by 1 base and J by 5 bases, with 12 bases left in between. The V gene's germline CDR1 is SGHTA and CDR2 FQGTGA. The CDR3 spells CASSLRPGGDNEQFF. CDR3 nucleotides: TGTGCCAGCAGCTTAAGACCCGGGGGAGACAATGAGCAGTTCTTC.